These T cell receptor beta chains were read from a single sample in a study of beta chain features in type 1 diabetes. Measured with immunoSEQ multiplex PCR; TCRdb has only the in-frame clones, and not every one. The table lists more than 300,000 clones, over 12% of them singletons, with under 0.02% in the top ten. The sequencing input was naive CD4+ T cells from blood. All receptors derive from a woman under 30 in good health. Each CDR3 is given with its conserved first and last residue. A D gene is named only where the DNA matches it firmly. Clone size, where shown, is once, few, many, or a class for clones that have expanded.

d_call: .
j_call: TRBJ2-7
clone_size: .
v_call: TRBV6-5
cdr3_aa: CASSYSRVRSYEQYF
cdr3_nt: TGTGCCAGCAGTTATAGCAGGGTCCGATCCTACGAGCAGTACTTC

d_call: .
j_call: TRBJ2-7
clone_size: .
v_call: TRBV2
cdr3_aa: CAGRPAGAYEQYF
cdr3_nt: TGTGCCGGACGACCGGCTGGGGCTTACGAGCAGTACTTC

d_call: .
j_call: TRBJ1-1
clone_size: few
v_call: TRBV27
cdr3_aa: CASSLSRGWAGTEAFF
cdr3_nt: TGTGCCAGCAGTTTATCTCGGGGTTGGGCCGGAACTGAAGCTTTCTTT

d_call: .
j_call: TRBJ2-1
clone_size: .
v_call: TRBV5-1
cdr3_aa: CASSFGQFSYNEQFF
cdr3_nt: TGCGCCAGCAGCTTCGGACAGTTCTCCTACAATGAGCAGTTCTTC

d_call: .
j_call: TRBJ1-1
clone_size: few
v_call: TRBV6-1
cdr3_aa: CASTERRNTEAFF
cdr3_nt: TGTGCCAGCACAGAGAGGAGAAACACTGAAGCTTTCTTT

d_call: TRBD2
j_call: TRBJ2-1
clone_size: few
v_call: TRBV28
cdr3_aa: CASGSSIPGLAGAYNEQFF
cdr3_nt: TGTGCCAGCGGCTCCTCCATTCCCGGACTAGCGGGGGCCTACAATGAGCAGTTCTTC

d_call: TRBD1
j_call: TRBJ2-5
clone_size: few
v_call: TRBV5-4
cdr3_aa: CASSPMDRGFKETQYF
cdr3_nt: TGTGCCAGCAGCCCGATGGACAGGGGTTTTAAGGAGACCCAGTACTTC

d_call: TRBD2
j_call: TRBJ2-7
clone_size: .
v_call: TRBV6-5
cdr3_aa: CASSHGGDEQYF
cdr3_nt: TGTGCCAGCAGCCACGGGGGGGACGAGCAGTACTTC

d_call: .
j_call: TRBJ2-7
clone_size: few
v_call: TRBV7-9
cdr3_aa: CASSLAPQYEQYF
cdr3_nt: TGTGCCAGCAGCTTAGCCCCACAGTACGAGCAGTACTTC

d_call: .
j_call: TRBJ1-2
clone_size: .
v_call: TRBV28
cdr3_aa: CASGQGYYGYTF
cdr3_nt: TGTGCCAGCGGCCAGGGGTACTATGGCTACACCTTC

d_call: .
j_call: TRBJ2-7
clone_size: .
v_call: TRBV28
cdr3_aa: CASSFRGLHEQYF
cdr3_nt: TGTGCCAGCAGTTTTAGAGGGCTGCACGAGCAGTACTTC

d_call: .
j_call: TRBJ1-5
clone_size: few
v_call: TRBV7-9
cdr3_aa: CASSPESHQPQHF
cdr3_nt: TGTGCCAGCAGCCCCGAGAGCCATCAGCCCCAGCATTTT

d_call: TRBD2
j_call: TRBJ2-7
clone_size: few
v_call: TRBV28
cdr3_aa: CASSLVASGSLSYEQYF
cdr3_nt: TGTGCCAGCAGTTTAGTCGCTAGCGGGAGTCTCTCCTACGAGCAGTACTTC

d_call: TRBD1
j_call: TRBJ2-5
clone_size: .
v_call: TRBV29-1
cdr3_aa: CSAARGLETQYF
cdr3_nt: TGCAGCGCTGCCAGGGGGTTGGAGACCCAGTACTTC

d_call: TRBD2
j_call: TRBJ2-2
clone_size: few
v_call: TRBV7-2
cdr3_aa: CASSPQGSGSTGELFF
cdr3_nt: TGTGCCAGCAGCCCGCAGGGAAGCGGGAGTACCGGGGAGCTGTTTTTT

d_call: TRBD2
j_call: TRBJ2-7
clone_size: .
v_call: TRBV30
cdr3_aa: CACRRRETSYEQYF
cdr3_nt: TGTGCCTGCCGGAGGCGGGAGACCTCCTACGAGCAGTACTTC

d_call: .
j_call: TRBJ2-1
clone_size: .
v_call: TRBV30
cdr3_aa: CAWSGQLSRNEQFF
cdr3_nt: TGTGCCTGGAGTGGTCAGTTATCCCGCAATGAGCAGTTCTTC

d_call: .
j_call: TRBJ2-2
clone_size: .
v_call: TRBV29-1
cdr3_aa: CSGGLTNTGELFF
cdr3_nt: TGCAGTGGAGGACTAACGAACACCGGGGAGCTGTTTTTT

d_call: TRBD1
j_call: TRBJ2-7
clone_size: few
v_call: TRBV28
cdr3_aa: CASSRTGQGSYEQYF
cdr3_nt: TGTGCCAGCAGTAGAACGGGACAGGGTTCCTACGAGCAGTACTTC

d_call: TRBD1
j_call: TRBJ2-1
clone_size: few
v_call: TRBV7-2
cdr3_aa: CASSRDRASYNEQFF
cdr3_nt: TGTGCCAGCAGCAGGGACAGGGCGTCCTACAATGAGCAGTTCTTC

d_call: TRBD2
j_call: TRBJ2-1
clone_size: few
v_call: TRBV25-1
cdr3_aa: CASSSIAGLNIHSEQFF
cdr3_nt: TGTGCCAGCAGTAGTATAGCGGGACTAAACATTCACAGTGAGCAGTTCTTC

d_call: TRBD2
j_call: TRBJ2-1
clone_size: .
v_call: TRBV5-1
cdr3_aa: CASSLVASGTDEQFF
cdr3_nt: TGCGCCAGCAGCTTGGTGGCTAGCGGGACAGATGAGCAGTTCTTC

d_call: TRBD2
j_call: TRBJ2-1
clone_size: few
v_call: TRBV15
cdr3_aa: CATSRPSGSGNEQFF
cdr3_nt: TGTGCCACCAGCAGACCTAGCGGGAGCGGCAATGAGCAGTTCTTC

d_call: TRBD2
j_call: TRBJ2-3
clone_size: .
v_call: TRBV4-2
cdr3_aa: CASSQDPAGGGTDTQYF
cdr3_nt: TGTGCCAGCAGCCAAGATCCAGCGGGAGGGGGCACAGATACGCAGTATTTT

d_call: .
j_call: TRBJ1-5
clone_size: few
v_call: TRBV27
cdr3_aa: CASSPWGLFINQPQHF
cdr3_nt: TGTGCCAGCAGCCCCTGGGGACTGTTTATCAATCAGCCCCAGCATTTT

d_call: TRBD2
j_call: TRBJ2-3
clone_size: .
v_call: TRBV2
cdr3_aa: CASSALRTSGTDTQYF
cdr3_nt: TGTGCCAGCAGTGCTTTGAGGACTAGCGGCACAGATACGCAGTATTTT

d_call: TRBD1
j_call: TRBJ1-5
clone_size: .
v_call: TRBV7-9
cdr3_aa: CASSPDRGPQPQHF
cdr3_nt: TGTGCCAGCAGCCCCGACAGGGGCCCTCAGCCCCAGCATTTT

d_call: TRBD1
j_call: TRBJ2-5
clone_size: .
v_call: TRBV7-2
cdr3_aa: CASSFRDRGRETQYF
cdr3_nt: TGTGCCAGCAGCTTCCGGGACAGGGGGCGGGAGACCCAGTACTTC

d_call: .
j_call: TRBJ2-7
clone_size: .
v_call: TRBV7-9
cdr3_aa: CASSFQGYEQYF
cdr3_nt: TGTGCCAGCAGCTTTCAGGGTTACGAGCAGTACTTC